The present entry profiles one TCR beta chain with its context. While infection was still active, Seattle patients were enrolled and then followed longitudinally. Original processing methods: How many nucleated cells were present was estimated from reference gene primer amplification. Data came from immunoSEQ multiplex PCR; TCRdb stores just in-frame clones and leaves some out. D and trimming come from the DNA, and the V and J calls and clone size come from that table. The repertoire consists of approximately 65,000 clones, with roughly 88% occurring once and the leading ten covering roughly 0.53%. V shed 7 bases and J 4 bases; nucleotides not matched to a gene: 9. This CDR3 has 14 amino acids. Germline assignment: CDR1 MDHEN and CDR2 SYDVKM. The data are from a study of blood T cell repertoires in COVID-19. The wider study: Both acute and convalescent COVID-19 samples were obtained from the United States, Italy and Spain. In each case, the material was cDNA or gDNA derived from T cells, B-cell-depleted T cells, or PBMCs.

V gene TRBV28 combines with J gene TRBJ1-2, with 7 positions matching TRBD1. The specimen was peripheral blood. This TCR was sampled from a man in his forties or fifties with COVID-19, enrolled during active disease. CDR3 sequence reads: CASTSQGTPYGYTF. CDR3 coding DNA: TGTGCCAGCACCTCACAGGGGACCCCCTATGGCTACACCTTC.